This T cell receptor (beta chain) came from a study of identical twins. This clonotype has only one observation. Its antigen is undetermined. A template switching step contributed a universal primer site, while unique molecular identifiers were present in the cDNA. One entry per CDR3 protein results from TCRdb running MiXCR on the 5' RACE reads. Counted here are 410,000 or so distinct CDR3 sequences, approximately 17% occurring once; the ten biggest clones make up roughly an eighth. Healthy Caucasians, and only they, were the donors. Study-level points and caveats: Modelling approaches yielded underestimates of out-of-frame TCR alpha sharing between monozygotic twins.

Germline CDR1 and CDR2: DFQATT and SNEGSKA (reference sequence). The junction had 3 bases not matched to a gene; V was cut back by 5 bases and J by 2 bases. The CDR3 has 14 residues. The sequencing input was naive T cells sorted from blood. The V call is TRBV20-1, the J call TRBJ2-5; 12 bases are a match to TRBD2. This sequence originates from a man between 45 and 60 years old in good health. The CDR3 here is CSAPTSGGQETQYF. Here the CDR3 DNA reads TGCAGTGCTCCGACTAGCGGGGGTCAAGAGACCCAGTACTTC.